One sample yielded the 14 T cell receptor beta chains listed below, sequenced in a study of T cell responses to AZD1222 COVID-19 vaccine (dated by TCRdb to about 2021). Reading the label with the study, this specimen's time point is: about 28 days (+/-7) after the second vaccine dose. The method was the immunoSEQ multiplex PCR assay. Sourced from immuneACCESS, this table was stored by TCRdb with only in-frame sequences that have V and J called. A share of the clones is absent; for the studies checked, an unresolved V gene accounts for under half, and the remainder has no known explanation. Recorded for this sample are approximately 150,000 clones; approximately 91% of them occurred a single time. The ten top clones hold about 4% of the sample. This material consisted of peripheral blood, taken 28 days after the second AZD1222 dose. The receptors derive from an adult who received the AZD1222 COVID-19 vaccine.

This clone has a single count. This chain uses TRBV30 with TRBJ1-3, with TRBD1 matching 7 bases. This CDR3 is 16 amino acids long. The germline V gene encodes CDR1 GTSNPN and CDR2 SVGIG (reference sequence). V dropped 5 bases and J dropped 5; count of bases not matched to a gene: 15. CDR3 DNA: TGTGCCTGGGGCAAAAACAGGGGTGGTCAGCGAAACACCATATATTTT. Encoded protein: CAWGKNRGGQRNTIYF.

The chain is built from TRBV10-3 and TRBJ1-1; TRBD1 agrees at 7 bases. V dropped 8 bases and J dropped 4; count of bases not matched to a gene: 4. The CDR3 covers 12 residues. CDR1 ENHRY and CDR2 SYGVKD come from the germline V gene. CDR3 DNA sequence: TGTGCCATCGGGTCAGGGGGCACTGAAGCTTTCTTT. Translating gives CAIGSGGTEAFF.

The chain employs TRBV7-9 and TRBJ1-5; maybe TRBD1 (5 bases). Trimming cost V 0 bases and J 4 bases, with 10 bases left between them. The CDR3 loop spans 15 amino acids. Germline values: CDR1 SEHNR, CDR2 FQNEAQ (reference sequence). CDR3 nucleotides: TGTGCCAGCAGCTTAGCAGGGGTAGGGAATCAGCCCCAGCATTTT. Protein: CASSLAGVGNQPQHF.

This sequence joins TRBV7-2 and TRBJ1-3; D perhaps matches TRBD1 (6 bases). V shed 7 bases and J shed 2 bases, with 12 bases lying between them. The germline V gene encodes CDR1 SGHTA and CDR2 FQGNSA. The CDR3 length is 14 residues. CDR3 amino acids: CASKTGTPGNTIYF. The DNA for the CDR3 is TGTGCCAGCAAAACAGGGACCCCTGGAAACACCATATATTTT.

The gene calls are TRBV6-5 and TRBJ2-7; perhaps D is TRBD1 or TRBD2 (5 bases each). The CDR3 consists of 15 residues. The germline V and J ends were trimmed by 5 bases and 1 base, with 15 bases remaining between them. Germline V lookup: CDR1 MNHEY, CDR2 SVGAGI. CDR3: CASSPGAFDSYEQYF. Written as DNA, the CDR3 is TGTGCCAGCAGTCCCGGGGCCTTTGATTCCTACGAGCAGTACTTC.

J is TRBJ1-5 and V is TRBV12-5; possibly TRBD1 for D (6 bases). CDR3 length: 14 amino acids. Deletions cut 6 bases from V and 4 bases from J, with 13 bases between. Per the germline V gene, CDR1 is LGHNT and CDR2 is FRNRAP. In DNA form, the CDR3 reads TGTGCTAGTGGGCCGGACAGCATTAATCAGCCCCAGCATTTT. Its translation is CASGPDSINQPQHF. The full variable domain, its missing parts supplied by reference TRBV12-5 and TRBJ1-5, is DARVTQTPRHKVTEMGQEVTMRCQPILGHNTVFWYRQTMMQGLELLAYFRNRAPLDDSGMPKDRFSAEMPDATLATLKIQPSEPRDSAVYFCASGPDSINQPQHFGDGTRLSIL.

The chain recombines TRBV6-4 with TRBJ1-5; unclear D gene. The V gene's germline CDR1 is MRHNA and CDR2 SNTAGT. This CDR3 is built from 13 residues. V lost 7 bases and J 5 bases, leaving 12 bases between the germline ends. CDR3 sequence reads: CASKRVLDQPQHF. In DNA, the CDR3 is TGTGCCAGCAAAAGGGTTCTGGATCAGCCCCAGCATTTT.

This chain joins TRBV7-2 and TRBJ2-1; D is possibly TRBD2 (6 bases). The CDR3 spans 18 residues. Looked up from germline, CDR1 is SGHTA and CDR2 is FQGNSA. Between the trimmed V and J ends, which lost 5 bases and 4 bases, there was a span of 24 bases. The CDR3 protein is CASSPNPHELALYNEQFF. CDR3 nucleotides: TGTGCCAGCAGCCCGAACCCCCACGAGCTAGCGTTATACAATGAGCAGTTCTTC.

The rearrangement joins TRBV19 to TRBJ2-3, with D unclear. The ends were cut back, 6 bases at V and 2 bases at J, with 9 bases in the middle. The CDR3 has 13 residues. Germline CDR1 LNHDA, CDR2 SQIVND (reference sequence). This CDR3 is CASRPDTTDTQYF. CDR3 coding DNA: TGTGCCAGTAGACCAGACACCACAGATACGCAGTATTTT.

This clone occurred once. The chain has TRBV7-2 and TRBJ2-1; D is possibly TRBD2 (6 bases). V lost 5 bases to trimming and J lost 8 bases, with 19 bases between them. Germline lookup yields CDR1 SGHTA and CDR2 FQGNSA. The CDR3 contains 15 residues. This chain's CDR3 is CASSQMGLLKDEQFF. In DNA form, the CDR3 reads TGTGCCAGCAGCCAAATGGGACTCCTTAAGGATGAGCAGTTCTTC.

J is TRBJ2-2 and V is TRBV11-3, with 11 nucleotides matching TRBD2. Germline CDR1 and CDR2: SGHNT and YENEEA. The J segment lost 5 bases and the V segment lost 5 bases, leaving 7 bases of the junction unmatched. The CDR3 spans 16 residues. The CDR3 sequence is CASSRTLAGVTGELFF. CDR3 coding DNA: TGTGCCAGCAGCCGCACACTAGCGGGAGTAACCGGGGAGCTGTTTTTT.

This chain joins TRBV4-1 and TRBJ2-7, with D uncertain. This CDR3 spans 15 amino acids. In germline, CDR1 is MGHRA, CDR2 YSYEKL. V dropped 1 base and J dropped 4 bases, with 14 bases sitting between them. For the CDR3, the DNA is TGCGCCAGCAGCCAAGCTTCCCTCTCCATATACGAGCAGTACTTC. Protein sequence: CASSQASLSIYEQYF.

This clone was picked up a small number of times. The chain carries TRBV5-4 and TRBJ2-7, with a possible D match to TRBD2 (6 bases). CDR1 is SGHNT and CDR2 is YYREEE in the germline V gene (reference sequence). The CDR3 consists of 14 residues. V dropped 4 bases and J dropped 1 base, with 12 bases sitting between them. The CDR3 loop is CASSRRGPSYEQYF. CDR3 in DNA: TGTGCCAGCAGCCGGCGGGGCCCTTCCTACGAGCAGTACTTC.

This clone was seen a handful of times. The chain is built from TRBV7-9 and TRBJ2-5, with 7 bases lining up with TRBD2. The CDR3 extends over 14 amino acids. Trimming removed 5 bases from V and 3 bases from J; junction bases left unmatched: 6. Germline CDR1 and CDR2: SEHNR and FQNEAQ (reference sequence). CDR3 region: CASSPSGFKETQYF. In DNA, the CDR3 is TGTGCCAGCAGCCCTAGCGGATTTAAAGAGACCCAGTACTTC.